This T cell receptor (beta chain) was recorded in a study of cytomegalovirus exposure and HLA in healthy donors. Study-level information: The early release's HLA-typed donors yielded 78 million or so unique TCRs.

Study-level results: Reported results showed that the classifier diagnosed cytomegalovirus status with high specificity and sensitivity.

V lost 3 bases and J lost 6; bases outside the gene matches: 4. CDR1 and CDR2 (germline): SNHLY, FYNNEI. The CDR3 totals 13 residues. This PCR relied on a set of 60 Vbeta primers and 13 Jbeta primers. Repertoires were generated with immunoSEQ multiplex PCR, while TCRdb's copy carries only in-frame clones and drops some. The sample has approximately 160,000 clones, approximately 80% seen once. As for this clone: As yet, its antigen is unknown.

Sequenced input: PBMCs. The chain couples TRBV2 to TRBJ1-2, with 7 positions matching TRBD1. This TCR derives from a male donor in good health and CMV-seropositive. CDR3 sequence reads: CASSEQGVDGYTF. The CDR3 nucleotides read TGTGCCAGCAGTGAGCAGGGGGTAGATGGCTACACCTTC.